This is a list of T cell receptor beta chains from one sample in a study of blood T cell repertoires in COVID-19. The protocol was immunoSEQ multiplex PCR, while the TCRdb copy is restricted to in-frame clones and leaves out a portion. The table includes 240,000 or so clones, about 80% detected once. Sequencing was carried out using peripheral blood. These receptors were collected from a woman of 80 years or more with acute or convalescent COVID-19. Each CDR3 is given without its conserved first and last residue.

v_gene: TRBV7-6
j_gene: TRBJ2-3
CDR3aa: ASSFGLAGGTDTQY

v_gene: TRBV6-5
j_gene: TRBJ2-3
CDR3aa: ASTWDSRTDTQY

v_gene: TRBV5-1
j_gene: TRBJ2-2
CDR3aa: ASSSQGTGELF

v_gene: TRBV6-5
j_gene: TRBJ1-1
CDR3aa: ASSTLRGTEAF

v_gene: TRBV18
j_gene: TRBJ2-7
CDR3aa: ASSPGQTTYEQY

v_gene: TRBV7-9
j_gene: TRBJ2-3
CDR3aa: ATQGGLSTDTQY

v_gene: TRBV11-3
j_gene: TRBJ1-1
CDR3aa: ASSLTGANTEAF

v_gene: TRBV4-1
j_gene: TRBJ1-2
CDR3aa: ASSRNHALGGTNYGYT

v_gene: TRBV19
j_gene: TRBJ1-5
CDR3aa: ASTQIPVSGNQPQH

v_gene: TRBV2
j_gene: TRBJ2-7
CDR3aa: ASSIYRGAYEQY

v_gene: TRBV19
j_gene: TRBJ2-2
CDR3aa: ASSSGTPTRELF

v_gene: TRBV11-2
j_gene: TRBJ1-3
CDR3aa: ASSLGSSGNTIY

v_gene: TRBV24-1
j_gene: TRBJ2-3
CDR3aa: ATSDPRVQGHDTQY